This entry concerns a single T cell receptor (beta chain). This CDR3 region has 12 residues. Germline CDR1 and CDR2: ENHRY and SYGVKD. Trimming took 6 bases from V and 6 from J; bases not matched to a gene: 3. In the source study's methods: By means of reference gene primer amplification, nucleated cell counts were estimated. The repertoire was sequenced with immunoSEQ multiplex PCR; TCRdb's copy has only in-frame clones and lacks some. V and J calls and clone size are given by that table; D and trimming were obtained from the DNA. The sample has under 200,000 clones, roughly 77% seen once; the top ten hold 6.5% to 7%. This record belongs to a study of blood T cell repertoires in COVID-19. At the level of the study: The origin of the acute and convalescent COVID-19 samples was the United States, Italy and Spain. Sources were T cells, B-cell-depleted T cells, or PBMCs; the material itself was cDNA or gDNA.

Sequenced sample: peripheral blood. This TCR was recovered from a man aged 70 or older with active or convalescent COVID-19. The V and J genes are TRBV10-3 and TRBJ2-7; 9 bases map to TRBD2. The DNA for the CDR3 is TGTGCCATCAGGGTTAGCGGGGGCGAGCAGTACTTC. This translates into CAIRVSGGEQYF.